This TCR beta chain was captured by sequencing in a study of blood T cell repertoires in COVID-19. Here immunoSEQ multiplex PCR was the method, and the copy in TCRdb shows in-frame clones only, minus some. The sample comprises about 110,000 clones, around 90% of which are singletons, and around 2% rests with the top ten. Germline assignment: CDR1 LNHDA and CDR2 SQIVND (reference sequence). The length of the CDR3 is 15 residues. Trimming shortened V by 1 base and J by 8 bases, and 12 bases separated the two germline ends. The TCR was taken from a human donor in a cohort sampled during active COVID-19. The rearrangement joins TRBV19 to TRBJ1-6; D gene unclear. Material for sequencing was peripheral blood. CDR3 coding DNA: TGTGCCAGTAGTATAGGAGAAGTTCCGGATTCACCCCTCCACTTT. It specifies CASSIGEVPDSPLHF.